Each of the 11 T cell receptor beta chains below was sequenced from the same sample in a study. The sorted Tregs were CD4+CD25+CD127-/low cells. TCRdb passed the 5' RACE reads through MiXCR, listing each CDR3 protein once. The data contain over 45,000 distinct CDR3 sequences, more than 25% of them seen just once; the ten biggest clones take up 2% to 2.5%. The sample consisted of tumor-infiltrating Tregs sorted from the breast tumor. These receptors were obtained from a female donor with breast cancer.

This clonotype came up once. The chain uses TRBV6-1 and TRBJ2-1, with 11 bases that match TRBD1. CDR1 is MNHNS, CDR2 SASEGT, per germline. CDR3 size: 15 residues. J was trimmed by 10 bases and V by 7 bases; bases with no gene match: 12. The CDR3 protein is CASTLGQGVRGEQFF. The DNA of the CDR3 is TGTGCCAGCACATTGGGACAGGGGGTACGTGGCGAGCAGTTCTTC.

V is TRBV28 and J is TRBJ2-7, with 9 bases fitting TRBD1. Germline V gives CDR1 MDHEN, CDR2 SYDVKM. The CDR3 totals 17 residues. Unmatched junction bases numbered 13, after V lost 4 bases and J lost 3 bases. The CDR3 bases are TGTGCCAGCAGTTCACATGGTGGGACAGGGTCCCTCTACGAGCAGTACTTC. Amino acid sequence: CASSSHGGTGSLYEQYF. Using reference TRBV28 and TRBJ2-7 for the parts outside the CDR3, the full variable domain is DVKVTQSSRYLVKRTGEKVFLECVQDMDHENMFWYRQDPGLGLRLIYFSYDVKMKEKGDIPEGYSVSREKKERFSLILESASTNQTSMYLCASSSHGGTGSLYEQYFGPGTRLTVT.

This clonotype was recorded a few times. The chain is built from TRBV7-9 and TRBJ1-5; D gene ambiguous. This CDR3 has 13 residues. V was trimmed by 1 base and J by 5 bases, leaving 6 bases between them. Germline V CDR1 and CDR2: SEHNR, FQNEAQ (reference sequence). CDR3 DNA sequence: TGTGCCAGCAGCTTAGATTTGGATCAGCCCCAGCATTTT. Translated: CASSLDLDQPQHF. Looking up the rest from reference TRBV7-9 and TRBJ1-5 gives the full variable domain: DTGVSQNPRHKITKRGQNVTFRCDPISEHNRLYWYRQTLGQGPEFLTYFQNEAQLEKSRLLSDRFSAERPKGSFSTLEIQRTEQGDSAMYLCASSLDLDQPQHFGDGTRLSIL.

The rearrangement links TRBV27 to TRBJ1-2; maybe TRBD1 (6 bases). The CDR3 totals 14 residues. The V gene's germline CDR1 is MNHEY and CDR2 SMNVEV (reference sequence). V was shortened by 8 bases and J by 8 bases, with 21 bases between the two germline ends. As DNA, the CDR3 is TGTGCCAGCGTCAGTAGGTCAGGGGTCTACGGCTACACCTTC. It translates to CASVSRSGVYGYTF.

At least ten counts were recorded for this clonotype. The chain uses TRBV29-1 and TRBJ1-2; no reliable D call. The germline V gene encodes CDR1 SQVTM and CDR2 ANQGSEA. This CDR3 has 14 amino acids. The V end lost 3 bases, the J end lost 1 base, and 12 bases lay between the germline ends. The CDR3: CSVDRTHLNYGYTF. The CDR3 region has the DNA TGCAGCGTTGATCGGACCCACCTTAACTATGGCTACACCTTC.

There are a few counts of this clonotype. The J gene is TRBJ2-1, the V gene TRBV11-1, with 9 positions matching TRBD2. V lost 1 base and J lost 2; bases outside the gene matches: 3. This CDR3 region has 16 residues. Germline-derived CDR1 and CDR2 are SGHAT and FQDESV (reference sequence). The CDR3 is CASSLGGGATYNEQFF. As DNA, the CDR3 is TGTGCCAGCAGCTTAGGCGGGGGGGCGACCTACAATGAGCAGTTCTTC.

The chain has TRBV20-1 and TRBJ2-7; tentatively, D is TRBD1 (6 bases). V shed 4 bases and J shed 2 bases, with 21 bases lying between them. Per the germline V gene, CDR1 is DFQATT and CDR2 is SNEGSKA (reference sequence). This CDR3 spans 16 amino acids. CDR3 region: CSATGQHQSSTYEQYF. The CDR3 bases are TGCAGTGCTACAGGACAGCACCAAAGTTCTACCTACGAGCAGTACTTC.

The table lists this clonotype with a few counts. V usage is TRBV12-3 or TRBV12-4 and J usage is TRBJ1-6, with D maybe TRBD1 (5 bases). V was cut by 8 bases and J by 9 bases, with 17 bases left in between. The CDR3 has 14 residues. The CDR3 nucleotides are TGTGCCAGCGGGGGGGAGCCCTCTTTTTCACCCCTCCACTTT. This codes for CASGGEPSFSPLHF.

Points on this clonotype: One end of the junction varies from germline; a read error may be responsible. V gene TRBV25-1 combines with J gene TRBJ2-3; D could derive from TRBD1 or TRBD2 (6 bases each). Germline V lookup: CDR1 MGHDK, CDR2 SYGVNS. This CDR3 is built from 16 residues. The CDR3 sequence is CASGEYSGAGTDTQYF. For the CDR3, the DNA is TGTGCCAGCGGTGAATATTCGGGGGCAGGGACAGATACGCAGTATTTT. The variable domain in full, with the rest retrieved from reference TRBV25-1 and TRBJ2-3, is EADIYQTPRYLVIGTGKKITLECSQTMGHDKMYWYQQDPGMELHLIHYSYGVNSTEKGDLSSESTVSRIRTEHFPLTLESARPSHTSQYLCASGEYSGAGTDTQYFGPGTRLTVL.

Comments on this clonotype: A much larger clone differs from this one at a single base, so this may be a read error. The chain is built from TRBV7-2 and TRBJ1-2, with unresolved D. The germline V gene has CDR1 SGHTA and CDR2 FQGNSA. The CDR3 extends over 14 amino acids. Trimming left V 1 base short and J 7 bases short, with 13 bases between. CDR3 protein: CASSLVRRGGGYTF. CDR3 bases: TGTGCCAGCAGCTTAGTCAGGCGGGGAGGTGGCTACACCTTC.

For this clonotype: A much larger clone differs by one base, so this may be a read error. The chain couples TRBV29-1 to TRBJ2-1; D perhaps matches TRBD2 (5 bases). V lost 1 base to trimming and J lost 7 bases, with 11 bases between them. There are 13 residues in the CDR3. Germline assignment: CDR1 SQVTM and CDR2 ANQGSEA. The CDR3 region is CSVEGGQLNEQFF. The DNA for the CDR3 is TGCAGCGTTGAAGGAGGGCAGCTAAATGAGCAGTTCTTC.